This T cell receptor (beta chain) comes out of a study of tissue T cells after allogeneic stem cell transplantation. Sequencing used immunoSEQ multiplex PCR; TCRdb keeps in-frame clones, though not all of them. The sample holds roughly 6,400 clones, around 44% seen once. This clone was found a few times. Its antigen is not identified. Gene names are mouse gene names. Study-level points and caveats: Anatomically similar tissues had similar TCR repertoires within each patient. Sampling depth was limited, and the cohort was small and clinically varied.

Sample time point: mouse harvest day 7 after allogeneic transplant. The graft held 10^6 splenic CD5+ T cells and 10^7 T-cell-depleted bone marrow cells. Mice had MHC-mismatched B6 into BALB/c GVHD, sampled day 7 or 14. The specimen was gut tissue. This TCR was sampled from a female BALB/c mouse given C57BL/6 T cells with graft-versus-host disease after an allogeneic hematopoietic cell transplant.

The CDR3 DNA, read in part, is TGTGCCAGCAGCGCGGGACCCTCCTATGAACAGTAC. Its protein is CASSAGPSYEQY. The entire CDR3 sequence reads CASSAGPSYEQYF. The rearrangement joins TRBV3 to TRBJ2-7; D may be TRBD1 or TRBD2 (5 bases each). The read ends 1 residue shy of where the CDR3 ends; the end is completed using the germline J gene. V was pared by 5 bases and J by 0 bases, with 8 bases between. This CDR3 is 13 amino acids long. Per germline, CDR1 SNHLY and CDR2 FYNGKV (reference sequence).